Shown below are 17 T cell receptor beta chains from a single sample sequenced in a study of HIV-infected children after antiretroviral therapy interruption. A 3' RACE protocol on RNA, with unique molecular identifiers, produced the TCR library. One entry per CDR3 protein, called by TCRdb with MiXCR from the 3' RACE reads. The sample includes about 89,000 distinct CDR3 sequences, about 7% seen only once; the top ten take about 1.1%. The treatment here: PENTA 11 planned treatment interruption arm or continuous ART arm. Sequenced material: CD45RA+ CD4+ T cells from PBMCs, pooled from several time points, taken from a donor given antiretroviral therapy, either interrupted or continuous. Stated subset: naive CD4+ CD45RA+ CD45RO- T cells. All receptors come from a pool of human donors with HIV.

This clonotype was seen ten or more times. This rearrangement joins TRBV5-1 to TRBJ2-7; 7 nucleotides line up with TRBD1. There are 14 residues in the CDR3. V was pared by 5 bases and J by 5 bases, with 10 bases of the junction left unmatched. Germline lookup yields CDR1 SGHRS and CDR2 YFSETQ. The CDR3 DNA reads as TGCGCCAGCAGTTACCCCGACAGGGTCCACGAGCAGTACTTC. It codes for CASSYPDRVHEQYF.

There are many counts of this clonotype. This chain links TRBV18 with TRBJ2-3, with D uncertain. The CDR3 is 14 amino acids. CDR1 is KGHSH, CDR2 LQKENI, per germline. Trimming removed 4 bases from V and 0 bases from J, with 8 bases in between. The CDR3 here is CASSHYGSTDTQYF. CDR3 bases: TGTGCCAGCTCACACTACGGGAGCACAGATACGCAGTATTTT.

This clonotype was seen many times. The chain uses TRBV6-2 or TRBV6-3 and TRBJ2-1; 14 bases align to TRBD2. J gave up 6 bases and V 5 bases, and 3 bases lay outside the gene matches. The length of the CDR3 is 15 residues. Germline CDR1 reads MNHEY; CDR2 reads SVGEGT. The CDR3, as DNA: TGTGCCAGCAGTCCGACTAGCGGGGGGGGCAATGAGCAGTTCTTC. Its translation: CASSPTSGGGNEQFF.

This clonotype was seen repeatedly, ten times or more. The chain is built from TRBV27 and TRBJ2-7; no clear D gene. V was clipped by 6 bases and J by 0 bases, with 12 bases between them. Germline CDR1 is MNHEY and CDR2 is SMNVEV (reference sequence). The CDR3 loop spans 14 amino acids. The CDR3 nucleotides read TGTGCCAGCAGCCTCGCCCGAAGCTCCTACGAGCAGTACTTC. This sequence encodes CASSLARSSYEQYF.

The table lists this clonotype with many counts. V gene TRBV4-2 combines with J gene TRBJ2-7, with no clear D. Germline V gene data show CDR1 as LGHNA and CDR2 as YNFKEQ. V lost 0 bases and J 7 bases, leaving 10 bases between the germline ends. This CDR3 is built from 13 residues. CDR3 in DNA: TGTGCCAGCAGCCAAGATAGACGGACGGAGCAGTACTTC. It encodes CASSQDRRTEQYF.

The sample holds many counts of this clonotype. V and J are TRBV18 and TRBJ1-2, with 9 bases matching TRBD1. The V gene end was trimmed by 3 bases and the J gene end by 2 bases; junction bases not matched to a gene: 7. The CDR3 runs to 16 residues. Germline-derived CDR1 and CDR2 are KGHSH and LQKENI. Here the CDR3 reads CASSPIVGQGNYGYTF. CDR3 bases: TGTGCCAGCTCACCCATAGTTGGACAGGGGAACTATGGCTACACCTTC.

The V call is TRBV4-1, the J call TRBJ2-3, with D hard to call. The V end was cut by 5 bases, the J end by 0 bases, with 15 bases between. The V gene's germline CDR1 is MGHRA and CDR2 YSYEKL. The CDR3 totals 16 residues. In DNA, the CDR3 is TGCGCCAGCAGCGAGATGGCTAAGCCTAGCACAGATACGCAGTATTTT. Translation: CASSEMAKPSTDTQYF.

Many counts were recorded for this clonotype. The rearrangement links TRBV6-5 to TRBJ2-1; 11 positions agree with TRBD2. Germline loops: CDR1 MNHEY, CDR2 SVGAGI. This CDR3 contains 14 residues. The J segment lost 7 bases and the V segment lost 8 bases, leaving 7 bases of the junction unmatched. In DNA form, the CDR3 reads TGTGCCAGCCGAACTAGCGGGGGTGGTAATGAGCAGTTCTTC. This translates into CASRTSGGGNEQFF.

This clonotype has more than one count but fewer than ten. CDR3 coding DNA: TGTGCCAGCAGTCAGGGAACTAGCGGGCCTTCCTACGAGCAGTACTTC. Translated, it gives CASSQGTSGPSYEQYF. The rearrangement links TRBV2 to TRBJ2-7; TRBD2 aligns across 9 bases. CDR1 SNHLY and CDR2 FYNNEI come from the germline V gene. There are 16 residues in the CDR3. Trimming took 5 bases from V and 1 from J; bases not matched to a gene: 9.

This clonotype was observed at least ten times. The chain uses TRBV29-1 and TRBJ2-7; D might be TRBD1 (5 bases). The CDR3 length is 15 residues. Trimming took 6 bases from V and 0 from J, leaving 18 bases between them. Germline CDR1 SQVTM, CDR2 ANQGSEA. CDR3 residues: CSVDTGDSPSYEQYF. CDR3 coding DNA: TGCAGCGTAGATACAGGTGATTCCCCCTCCTACGAGCAGTACTTC.

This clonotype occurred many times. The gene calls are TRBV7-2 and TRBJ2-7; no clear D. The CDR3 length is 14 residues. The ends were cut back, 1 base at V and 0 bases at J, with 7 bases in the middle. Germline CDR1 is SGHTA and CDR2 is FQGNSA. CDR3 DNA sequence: TGTGCCAGCAGCTTAGGGCCGAGCTCCTACGAGCAGTACTTC. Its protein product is CASSLGPSSYEQYF. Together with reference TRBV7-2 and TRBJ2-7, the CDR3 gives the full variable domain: GAGVSQSPSNKVTEKGKDVELRCDPISGHTALYWYRQSLGQGLEFLIYFQGNSAPDKSGLPSDRFSAERTGGSVSTLTIQRTQQEDSAVYLCASSLGPSSYEQYFGPGTRLTVT.

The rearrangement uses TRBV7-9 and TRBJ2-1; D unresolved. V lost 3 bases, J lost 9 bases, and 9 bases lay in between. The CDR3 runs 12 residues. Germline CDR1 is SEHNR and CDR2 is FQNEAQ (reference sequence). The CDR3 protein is CASSFVGGEQFF. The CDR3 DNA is TGTGCCAGCAGCTTTGTGGGCGGTGAGCAGTTCTTC.

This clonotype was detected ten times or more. DNA of the CDR3: TGTGCCAGCAGCCAAGTTACCGGGGGCGGTGTCCACGAGCAGTACTTC. It translates to CASSQVTGGGVHEQYF. This sequence joins TRBV4-2 and TRBJ2-7; the D call may be TRBD1 or TRBD2 (6 bases each). Per germline, CDR1 LGHNA and CDR2 YNFKEQ. The CDR3 sequence is 16 residues long. Trimming cost V 1 base and J 5 bases, with 18 bases left between them.

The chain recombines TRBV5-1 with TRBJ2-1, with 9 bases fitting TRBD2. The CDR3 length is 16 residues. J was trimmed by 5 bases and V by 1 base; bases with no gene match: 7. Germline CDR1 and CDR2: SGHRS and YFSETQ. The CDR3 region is CASSLTAGGRNNEQFF. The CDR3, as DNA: TGCGCCAGCAGCTTGACCGCGGGAGGGCGAAACAATGAGCAGTTCTTC.

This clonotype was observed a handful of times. CDR3 nucleotide sequence: TGTGCCATCGCTAGCGGGGGGGCCCCGGGAAATGAGCAGTTCTTC. As protein: CAIASGGAPGNEQFF. This chain links TRBV10-3 with TRBJ2-1, with 12 bases fitting TRBD2. CDR3 length: 15 amino acids. V lost 8 bases to trimming and J lost 7 bases; unmatched junction nucleotides: 9. Per germline, CDR1 ENHRY and CDR2 SYGVKD.

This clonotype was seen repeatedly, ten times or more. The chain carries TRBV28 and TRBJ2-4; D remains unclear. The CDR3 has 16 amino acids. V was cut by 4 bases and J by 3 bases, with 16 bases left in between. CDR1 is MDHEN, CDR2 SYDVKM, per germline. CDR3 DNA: TGTGCCAGCAGTTCTCCGGGTCCCCTAGGCAAAAACATTCAGTACTTC. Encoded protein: CASSSPGPLGKNIQYF. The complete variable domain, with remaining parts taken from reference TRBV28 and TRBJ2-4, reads DVKVTQSSRYLVKRTGEKVFLECVQDMDHENMFWYRQDPGLGLRLIYFSYDVKMKEKGDIPEGYSVSREKKERFSLILESASTNQTSMYLCASSSPGPLGKNIQYFGAGTRLSVL.

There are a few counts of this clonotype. CDR3 coding DNA: TGTGCCAGCAGTGAAGTCGTTCGGATAGATACGCAGTATTTT. Its protein product is CASSEVVRIDTQYF. The chain has TRBV2 and TRBJ2-3; D remains ambiguous. Per the germline V gene, CDR1 is SNHLY and CDR2 is FYNNEI. This CDR3 has 14 residues. V was clipped by 1 base and J by 5 bases, with 10 bases between them.